This T cell receptor beta chain was captured by sequencing in a study of T cells in Graves' hyperthyroidism and ophthalmopathy. Researchers took RNA transcripts and amplified the TCR beta CDR3 regions from them. An initial round of RT-PCR targeting the TCR CDR3 relied on the HTBI primer set. Via MiXCR, TCRdb re-called the multiplex PCR reads, giving one row per CDR3 protein. The sample carries some 300,000 distinct CDR3 sequences, around 19% recorded once. From germline, CDR1 is MNHEY and CDR2 SMNVEV (reference sequence). The V segment lost 4 bases and the J segment 0 bases; nucleotides outside the gene matches: 14. This CDR3 is 20 amino acids long. This clonotype has only a few counts.

This receptor was identified in a man between 50 and 59 years old with Graves' ophthalmopathy. The chain links TRBV27 to TRBJ2-3; TRBD2 agrees at 12 bases. Sequenced: blood. The CDR3 is CASSSILGASGRGSTDTQYF. CDR3 coding DNA: TGTGCCAGCAGTTCAATATTAGGGGCTAGCGGGAGGGGTAGCACAGATACGCAGTATTTT.